This TCR beta chain was observed in a study of a mutant IDH1 vaccine in newly diagnosed glioma. Across the whole study: The patients received vaccinations eight times, in weeks 1, 3, 5, 7, 11, 15, 19 and 23. Every participant had undergone radiotherapy, temozolomide, or both before, and most underwent both.

V shed 6 bases and J shed 0 bases, with 13 bases lying between them. Germline V gene data show CDR1 as MDHEN and CDR2 as SYDVKM. This CDR3 has 15 amino acids. Note on this clone: Antigen unknown.

Libraries were prepared by immunoSEQ multiplex PCR; TCRdb keeps only in-frame clonotypes and omits some of them. The sample holds 100,000 to 120,000 clones, approximately 87% seen once. Time point reported: week 11, during vaccination. Vaccination comprised doses that each held 300 ug of mutant IDH1 20-mer peptide, plus topical imiquimod. The gene calls are TRBV28 and TRBJ2-3; TRBD1 is a possible D gene (6 bases). The input for sequencing was PBMCs, taken from a glioma patient whose treatment included an IDH1 peptide vaccine. The clonotype comes from a woman aged 45-65 years with glioma. The CDR3 bases are TGTGCCAGCAGCCAGACAGGAACTAGCACAGATACGCAGTATTTT. Translation gives CASSQTGTSTDTQYF.